Below are 30 T cell receptor beta chains sequenced from a single sample in a study of blood T cells in healthy people across ages. Next came a second PCR, run for roughly 7 to 12 cycles, which used a sample-barcoded 5' primer along with a J-beta primer mix. Each CDR3 protein gets one entry after TCRdb re-called the 5' RACE reads with MiXCR. Among around 1,500,000 distinct CDR3 sequences listed, approximately 30% were seen once. The sample taken for sequencing was blood. The receptors shown here come from a woman in her thirties in good health.

This clonotype has more than one count but fewer than ten. V and J are TRBV7-2 and TRBJ2-1; 12 bases fit TRBD2. J was trimmed by 7 bases and V by 0 bases; bases with no gene match: 7. The CDR3 consists of 17 residues. The germline V gene has CDR1 SGHTA and CDR2 FQGNSA. The CDR3 nucleotides read TGTGCCAGCAGCTTAGCTCCTAGCGGGGGGGCGGGGAATGAGCAGTTCTTC. Protein product: CASSLAPSGGAGNEQFF.

The table lists this clonotype with a few counts. The rearrangement links TRBV28 to TRBJ2-7; the match to TRBD1 covers 8 bases. V was pared by 10 bases and J by 4 bases, with 15 bases of the junction left unmatched. The germline V gene encodes CDR1 MDHEN and CDR2 SYDVKM. This CDR3 spans 15 amino acids. CDR3 DNA sequence: TGTGCCACCAACTCGGGCGGGACAGGAGGGTACGAGCAGTACTTC. This translates into CATNSGGTGGYEQYF. Supplemented by reference TRBV28 and TRBJ2-7, the full variable domain reads DVKVTQSSRYLVKRTGEKVFLECVQDMDHENMFWYRQDPGLGLRLIYFSYDVKMKEKGDIPEGYSVSREKKERFSLILESASTNQTSMYLCATNSGGTGGYEQYFGPGTRLTVT.

V is TRBV7-3 and J is TRBJ2-4; 7 bases line up with TRBD2. V shed 4 bases, J shed 13 bases, and the junction held 16 bases outside the gene matches. The CDR3 has 15 amino acids. Germline CDR1 SGHTA, CDR2 FQGTGA. CDR3 bases: TGTGCCAGCAGCTCTCTAGCGGAGGCCACAAATGAGCAGTACTTC. Translation: CASSSLAEATNEQYF.

This clonotype was found once. V gene TRBV5-1 combines with J gene TRBJ1-4, with no clear D. The CDR3 runs to 14 residues. The V and J ends lost 7 bases and 0 bases respectively, with 10 bases between them. Per germline, CDR1 SGHRS and CDR2 YFSETQ. The CDR3: CASRNQPTNEKLFF. DNA of the CDR3: TGCGCCAGCCGGAACCAACCAACTAATGAAAAACTGTTTTTT.

V and J are TRBV11-2 and TRBJ2-7, with 8 bases lining up with TRBD2. The CDR3 extends over 17 amino acids. V gave up 4 bases and J gave up 3 bases; unmatched junction bases: 14. The germline CDR1 and CDR2 sequences are SGHAT and FQNNGV. The CDR3 bases are TGTGCCAGCAGCTCCTTAGCTACCGGACTAGCTGGCTACGAGCAGTACTTC. This gives the protein CASSSLATGLAGYEQYF.

This clonotype was detected only a few times. The chain uses TRBV7-9 and TRBJ1-4; D is unresolved. This CDR3 is 15 amino acids long. Germline loops: CDR1 SEHNR, CDR2 FQNEAQ (reference sequence). V was shortened by 5 bases and J by 5 bases, with 15 bases between the two germline ends. CDR3: CASSPTYQRNEKLFF. CDR3 coding DNA: TGTGCCAGCAGCCCTACCTACCAGCGCAATGAAAAACTGTTTTTT.

The chain combines TRBV24-1 with TRBJ1-5; the D is unclear. With 4 bases removed from V and 6 bases from J, the gap between germline ends came to 6 bases. This CDR3 contains 12 residues. The germline gives CDR1 KGHDR, CDR2 SFDVKD. The CDR3 spells CATSEAGQPQHF. The CDR3 DNA sequence: TGTGCCACCAGTGAGGCCGGTCAGCCCCAGCATTTT.

A remark on this clonotype: Germline is not matched at one junction end, which may reflect a read error. The V gene is TRBV6-2 or TRBV6-3, the J gene TRBJ2-1; the D call may be TRBD1 or TRBD2 (5 bases each). Germline assignment: CDR1 MNHEY and CDR2 SVGEGT. This CDR3 spans 11 amino acids. For the CDR3, the DNA is TGTACCAGCGGACACGGGGTTGAGCAGTTCTTC. It yields the protein CTSGHGVEQFF.

About this clonotype itself: A much larger clone is a single base away; this may be a read error. The chain employs TRBV9 and TRBJ2-5; TRBD1 might be the D (6 bases). The CDR3 consists of 13 residues. Germline CDR1 SGDLS, CDR2 YYNGEE. CDR3 in amino acids: CASSEQGQETHYF. CDR3 DNA: TGTGCCAGCAGCGAACAGGGTCAAGAGACCCATTACTTC.

This clonotype was found a few times. Since a much larger clone is just one base distant, this may be a read error. The chain links TRBV6-1 to TRBJ2-5, with a possible D match to TRBD1 (5 bases). The DNA end favors TRBJ2-7, so the J call may be wrong. This CDR3 spans 12 amino acids. Per germline, CDR1 MNHNS and CDR2 SASEGT. The CDR3 DNA reads TGTGCCAGCAGTGATCAGGGCCACGAGCAGTACTTC. It yields the protein CASSDQGHEQYF.

This clonotype was seen many times. The chain recombines TRBV2 with TRBJ2-5; D gene unclear. From germline, CDR1 is SNHLY and CDR2 FYNNEI. Between the trimmed V and J ends, which lost 5 bases and 3 bases, there was a span of 7 bases. This CDR3 is built from 12 residues. The CDR3 spells CASSRLEETQYF. The CDR3 DNA sequence: TGTGCCAGCAGTCGGCTAGAAGAGACCCAGTACTTC.

The CDR3 nucleotides read TGTGCCAGCAGCTGGACAGGAGGGACCCAGTACTTC. Protein sequence: CASSWTGGTQYF. This rearrangement joins TRBV7-6 to TRBJ2-5, with TRBD1 matching 7 bases. With V trimmed by 4 bases and J by 7 bases, 3 bases remained unmatched. The germline CDR1 and CDR2 sequences are SGHVS and FNYEAQ. This CDR3 is 12 amino acids long.

This clonotype was counted ten times or more. This sequence joins TRBV28 and TRBJ2-1; D assignment may be TRBD1 or TRBD2 (5 bases each). The germline V gene has CDR1 MDHEN and CDR2 SYDVKM. This CDR3 contains 15 residues. V lost 3 bases and J lost 4, with 13 bases in between. Here the CDR3 DNA reads TGTGCCAGCAGTTTTGGGACGGGGCAATACAATGAGCAGTTCTTC. It codes for CASSFGTGQYNEQFF. Complete variable domain (other parts from reference TRBV28 and TRBJ2-1): DVKVTQSSRYLVKRTGEKVFLECVQDMDHENMFWYRQDPGLGLRLIYFSYDVKMKEKGDIPEGYSVSREKKERFSLILESASTNQTSMYLCASSFGTGQYNEQFFGPGTRLTVL.

At least ten counts were recorded for this clonotype. The chain couples TRBV10-3 to TRBJ2-6; tentative D call: TRBD2 (5 bases). This CDR3 is built from 15 residues. Trimming removed 3 bases from V and 2 bases from J, with 8 bases in between. CDR1 ENHRY and CDR2 SYGVKD come from the germline V gene. The chain's CDR3 is CAISDGETGANVLTF. The CDR3 coding sequence is TGTGCCATCAGTGACGGGGAAACTGGGGCCAACGTCCTGACTTTC.

This chain connects TRBV5-1 to TRBJ2-3; D ambiguous. The CDR3 contains 14 residues. V dropped 5 bases and J dropped 1 base, with 11 bases sitting between them. CDR1 SGHRS and CDR2 YFSETQ come from the germline V gene. The CDR3 DNA reads TGCGCCAGCAGGGTCCCAGGCCGCACAGATACGCAGTATTTT. Encoded protein: CASRVPGRTDTQYF.

This clonotype was recorded many times. This chain connects TRBV29-1 to TRBJ2-3, with D perhaps matching TRBD2 (5 bases). V was cut by 4 bases and J by 2 bases, with 10 bases left in between. Germline assignment: CDR1 SQVTM and CDR2 ANQGSEA. The CDR3 is made up of 13 amino acids. The CDR3 sequence is CSVGRVLTDTQYF. The CDR3, as DNA: TGCAGCGTTGGGCGGGTCCTCACAGATACGCAGTATTTT.

There are a few counts of this clonotype. This rearrangement joins TRBV7-9 to TRBJ2-5; D unclear. CDR3 length: 13 residues. Germline V gene data show CDR1 as SEHNR and CDR2 as FQNEAQ (reference sequence). The V end lost 2 bases, the J end lost 3 bases, and 7 bases lay between the germline ends. CDR3 nucleotides: TGTGCCAGCAGCTTACCTCTAGAAGAGACCCAGTACTTC. Translated: CASSLPLEETQYF.

This clonotype has ten or more counts. V gene TRBV7-9 combines with J gene TRBJ1-2; D unclear. V lost 4 bases to trimming and J lost 4 bases, with 22 bases between them. This CDR3 region has 17 residues. Germline values: CDR1 SEHNR, CDR2 FQNEAQ (reference sequence). For the CDR3, the DNA is TGTGCCAGCAGCTCGCAGGCAAGGGTCGAGTCGGGCTATGGCTACACCTTC. It codes for CASSSQARVESGYGYTF.

This chain links TRBV6-2 or TRBV6-3 with TRBJ1-5; no definite D call. Germline lookup yields CDR1 MNHEY and CDR2 SVGEGT. CDR3 length: 17 amino acids. Trimming stripped 0 bases from V and 1 base from J, with 13 bases between. CDR3 coding DNA: TGTGCCAGCAGTTACTCAGGGAAAACTGGAAGCAATCAGCCCCAGCATTTT. Translated: CASSYSGKTGSNQPQHF.

The chain carries TRBV28 and TRBJ1-6; D unresolved. CDR1 and CDR2 (germline): MDHEN, SYDVKM. Trimming pared 5 bases from V and 8 bases from J, leaving 13 bases between. There are 14 residues in the CDR3. CDR3 nucleotide sequence: TGTGCCAGCAGTCTGAGATTAGGAGATTCACCCCTCCACTTT. It translates to CASSLRLGDSPLHF.

In this sample, this clonotype turned up a few times. An end of the junction differs from the germline gene, which may be a read error. The chain carries TRBV7-2 and TRBJ2-5, with a possible D match to TRBD2 (6 bases). The CDR3 has 12 amino acids. Germline V CDR1 and CDR2: SGHTA, FQGNSA. For the CDR3, the DNA is TGTGCCAGCAGCCCTAGTCGGGAGACCCGGTACTTC. Its translation is CASSPSRETRYF.

This clonotype came up a few times. The V gene is TRBV4-3, the J gene TRBJ1-4; D is possibly TRBD1 (6 bases). This CDR3 contains 14 residues. Germline lookup yields CDR1 LGHNA and CDR2 YSLEER. The V end was cut by 0 bases, the J end by 8 bases, with 10 bases between. CDR3 bases: TGCGCCAGCAGCCAAGATAGGGGGACGGAAAAACTGTTTTTT. It encodes CASSQDRGTEKLFF.

This chain joins TRBV27 and TRBJ1-1; D unresolved. The length of the CDR3 is 12 residues. CDR1 and CDR2 from the germline V gene are MNHEY and SMNVEV (reference sequence). Between the trimmed V and J ends, which lost 8 bases and 1 base, there was a span of 8 bases. CDR3 nucleotides: TGTGCCAGCTTTCAGTCGAACACTGAAGCTTTCTTT. This encodes CASFQSNTEAFF.

This chain uses TRBV30 with TRBJ2-5; D call uncertain. The CDR3 has 13 residues. The V gene's germline CDR1 is GTSNPN and CDR2 SVGIG (reference sequence). V gave up 2 bases and J gave up 3 bases, with 10 bases separating them. CDR3 sequence: CAWSSDGKETQYF. The CDR3 DNA reads TGTGCCTGGAGTTCGGACGGTAAAGAGACCCAGTACTTC.

The chain combines TRBV12-3 or TRBV12-4 with TRBJ2-3; 14 bases are a match to TRBD2. V was clipped by 3 bases and J by 0 bases; unmatched bases: 11. The length of the CDR3 is 20 residues. The DNA for the CDR3 is TGTGCCAGCAGTTTGTTACCCGGGACTAGCGGGGGCCTGAGCACAGATACGCAGTATTTT. Translation: CASSLLPGTSGGLSTDTQYF.

This clonotype was observed a handful of times. V usage is TRBV27 and J usage is TRBJ2-3, with TRBD2 identical over 13 bases. Trimming cost V 6 bases and J 8 bases; bases outside gene matches: 8. CDR1 is MNHEY, CDR2 SMNVEV, per germline (reference sequence). The CDR3 contains 15 residues. CDR3 region: CASRGLAGSRGTQYF. Here the CDR3 DNA reads TGTGCCAGCAGGGGACTAGCGGGGTCCCGCGGTACGCAGTATTTT.

This clonotype was observed a handful of times. This chain joins TRBV7-9 and TRBJ1-2; TRBD1 aligns across 7 bases. There are 15 residues in the CDR3. V lost 1 base to trimming and J lost 8 bases; unmatched junction nucleotides: 10. Germline assignment: CDR1 SEHNR and CDR2 FQNEAQ (reference sequence). Written as DNA, the CDR3 is TGTGCCAGCAGCTTAGAGGGGGCGTCGGGAATAGGCTACACCTTC. It encodes CASSLEGASGIGYTF.

This clonotype was seen many times. The chain joins TRBV6-4 to TRBJ2-2, with a weak D call TRBD1 (6 bases). From germline, CDR1 is MRHNA and CDR2 SNTAGT. The CDR3 is 14 residues long. Trimming shortened V by 2 bases and J by 6 bases, and 10 bases separated the two germline ends. The CDR3 sequence is CASSDPGDAGELFF. CDR3 DNA sequence: TGTGCCAGCAGTGACCCAGGGGACGCCGGGGAGCTGTTTTTT.

This clonotype was counted between two and nine times. The rearrangement uses TRBV2 and TRBJ1-4, with D possibly matching TRBD1 (5 bases). From germline, CDR1 is SNHLY and CDR2 FYNNEI. The CDR3 runs 13 residues. V was shortened by 5 bases and J by 12 bases, with 16 bases between the two germline ends. Written as DNA, the CDR3 is TGTGCCAGCAGTCAACTATACCGGGACCAACTGTTTTTT. It codes for CASSQLYRDQLFF. Based on the CDR3 plus reference TRBV2 and TRBJ1-4, the full variable domain is EPEVTQTPSHQVTQMGQEVILRCVPISNHLYFYWYRQILGQKVEFLVSFYNNEISEKSEIFDDQFSVERPDGSNFTLKIRSTKLEDSAMYFCASSQLYRDQLFFGSGTQLSVL.

This clonotype was seen many times. This chain joins TRBV6-5 and TRBJ1-2; 9 nucleotides line up with TRBD1. CDR1 and CDR2 from the germline V gene are MNHEY and SVGAGI. With 5 bases clipped from V and 5 bases from J, the junction kept 9 bases outside the gene matches. This CDR3 comprises 15 residues. The CDR3 coding sequence is TGTGCCAGCAGTACCACCGGGACAGGGACGTATGGCTACACCTTC. Amino acids: CASSTTGTGTYGYTF.